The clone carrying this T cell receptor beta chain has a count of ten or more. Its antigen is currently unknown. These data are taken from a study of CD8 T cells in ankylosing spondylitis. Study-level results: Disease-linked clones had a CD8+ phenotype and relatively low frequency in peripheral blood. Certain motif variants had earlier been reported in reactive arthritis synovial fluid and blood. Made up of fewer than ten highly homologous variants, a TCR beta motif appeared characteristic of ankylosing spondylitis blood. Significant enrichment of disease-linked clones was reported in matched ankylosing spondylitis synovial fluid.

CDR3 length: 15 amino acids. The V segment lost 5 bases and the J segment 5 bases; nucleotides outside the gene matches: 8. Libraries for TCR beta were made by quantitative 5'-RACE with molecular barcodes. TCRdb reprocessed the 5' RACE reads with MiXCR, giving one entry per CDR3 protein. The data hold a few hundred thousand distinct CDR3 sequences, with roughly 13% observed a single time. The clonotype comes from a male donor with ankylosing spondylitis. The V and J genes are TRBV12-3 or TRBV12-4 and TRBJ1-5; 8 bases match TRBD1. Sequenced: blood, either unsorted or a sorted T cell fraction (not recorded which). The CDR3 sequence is CASSQGQGRYQPQHF. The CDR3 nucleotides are TGTGCCAGCAGTCAAGGACAGGGTCGGTATCAGCCCCAGCATTTT.